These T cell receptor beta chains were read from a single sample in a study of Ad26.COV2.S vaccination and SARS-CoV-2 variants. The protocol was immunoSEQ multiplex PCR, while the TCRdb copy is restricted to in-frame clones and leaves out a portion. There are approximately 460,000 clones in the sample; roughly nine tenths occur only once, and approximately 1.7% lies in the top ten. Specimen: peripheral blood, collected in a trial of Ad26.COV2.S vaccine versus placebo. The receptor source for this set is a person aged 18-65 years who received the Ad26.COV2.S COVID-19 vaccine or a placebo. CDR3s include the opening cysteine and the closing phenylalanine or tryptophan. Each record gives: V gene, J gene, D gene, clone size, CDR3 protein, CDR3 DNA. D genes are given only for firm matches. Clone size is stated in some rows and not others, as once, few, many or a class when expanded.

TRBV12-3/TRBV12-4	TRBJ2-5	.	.	CASSYGHAGTQYF	TGTGCCAGCAGTTATGGCCATGCTGGGACCCAGTACTTC
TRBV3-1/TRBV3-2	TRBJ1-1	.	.	CASSPHRRENTEAFF	TGTGCCAGCAGCCCCCATCGGAGGGAGAACACTGAAGCTTTCTTT
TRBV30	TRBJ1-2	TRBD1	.	CAWSDPGTANYGYTF	TGTGCCTGGAGTGACCCTGGGACAGCCAACTATGGCTACACCTTC
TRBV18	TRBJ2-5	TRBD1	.	CASSPDREYQETQYF	TGTGCCAGCTCACCAGACAGGGAGTACCAAGAGACCCAGTACTTC
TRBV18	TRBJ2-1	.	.	CASSLVHRSGTYNEQFF	TGTGCCAGCTCCCTCGTTCACCGGAGCGGCACCTACAATGAGCAGTTCTTC
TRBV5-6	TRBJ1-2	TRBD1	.	CASSLDRVDYGYTF	TGTGCCAGCAGCCTGGACAGGGTTGACTATGGCTACACCTTC
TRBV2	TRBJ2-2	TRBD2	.	CASSEGTSGRARTGELFF	TGTGCCAGCAGTGAAGGGACTAGCGGGAGGGCTCGGACCGGGGAGCTGTTTTTT
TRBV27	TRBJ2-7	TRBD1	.	CASSHRGLFSYEQYF	TGTGCCAGCAGCCACAGGGGGCTATTCTCCTACGAGCAGTACTTC
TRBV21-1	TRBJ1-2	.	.	CASSGDRGVDGYTF	TGTGCCAGCAGTGGGGACAGGGGAGTGGATGGCTACACCTTC
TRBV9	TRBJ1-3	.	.	CASSVGGFGNTIYF	TGTGCCAGCAGCGTAGGAGGGTTTGGAAACACCATATATTTT
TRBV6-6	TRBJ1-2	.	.	CASSPDSSNYGYTF	TGTGCCAGCAGTCCAGACAGCTCTAACTATGGCTACACCTTC
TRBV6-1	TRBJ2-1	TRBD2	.	CASSEPGRGGRDEQFF	TGTGCCAGCAGTGAACCAGGGCGGGGGGGCCGAGATGAGCAGTTCTTC
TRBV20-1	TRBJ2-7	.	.	CSATREYEQYF	TGCAGTGCTACCAGGGAGTACGAGCAGTACTTC
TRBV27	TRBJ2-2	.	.	CASSFWGWNTGELFF	TGTGCCAGCAGTTTTTGGGGTTGGAACACCGGGGAGCTGTTTTTT
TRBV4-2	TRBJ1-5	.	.	CASSLQLGEPQHF	TGTGCCAGCAGCCTCCAGCTTGGGGAGCCCCAGCATTTT
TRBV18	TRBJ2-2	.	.	CASSSSSGELFF	TGTGCCAGCTCATCCTCGTCCGGGGAGCTGTTTTTT
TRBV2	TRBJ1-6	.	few	CASRPGGLGSPLHF	TGTGCCAGCAGACCGGGGGGATTGGGTTCACCCCTCCACTTT
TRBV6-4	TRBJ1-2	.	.	CASSDSSFSGYTF	TGTGCCAGCAGTGACTCGAGTTTTAGTGGCTACACCTTC
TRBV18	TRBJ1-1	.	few	CASSTTGQTEAFF	TGTGCCAGCTCAACCACAGGTCAAACTGAAGCTTTCTTT
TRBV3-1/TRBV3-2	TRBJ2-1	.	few	CASSQDNSGYNEQFF	TGTGCCAGCAGCCAAGATAATTCAGGGTACAATGAGCAGTTCTTC
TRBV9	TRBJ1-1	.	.	CASSVTSGGTEAFF	TGTGCCAGCAGCGTGACTTCTGGGGGAACTGAAGCTTTCTTT
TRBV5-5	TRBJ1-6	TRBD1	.	CASSPGTASLSLHF	TGTGCCAGCAGCCCCGGGACAGCCTCTTTATCCCTCCACTTT
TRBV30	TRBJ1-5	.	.	CAWSGTSNQPQHF	TGTGCCTGGAGTGGGACTAGCAATCAGCCCCAGCATTTT
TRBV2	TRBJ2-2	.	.	CASSEGLGNTGELFF	TGTGCCAGCAGTGAAGGACTAGGGAACACCGGGGAGCTGTTTTTT
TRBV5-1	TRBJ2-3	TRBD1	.	CASRSATGTDTQYF	TGCGCCAGCAGATCCGCGACAGGGACAGATACGCAGTATTTT